This TCR beta chain was obtained from a study of blood T cells in healthy people across ages. Combining a sample-barcoded 5' primer with a J-beta primer mix, a second PCR ran for roughly 6 to 12 cycles. TCRdb fed the 5' RACE reads into MiXCR, producing one record per CDR3 protein. The sample consists of roughly 790,000 distinct CDR3 sequences, roughly 44% of them appearing once. General study points: Underestimates were what the diversity estimates from one million T cells were considered to be. Shifts in expanded clonotypes may have been confounded by donor CMV status, which was unknown. PBMCs were not sorted, which prevented a conclusive comparison of naive versus antigen-experienced cells.

The CDR3 consists of 14 residues. Germline V gene lookup returns CDR1 SGHAT and CDR2 FQDESV (reference sequence). This clonotype was recorded once. Its antigen is not known. The sequencing input was blood. This TCR derives from a woman in her sixties or seventies in good health. The chain combines TRBV11-1 with TRBJ2-4; tentatively, D is TRBD1 (6 bases). The DNA end is a closer match to TRBJ2-7, so the J assignment may be wrong. The DNA of the CDR3 is TGTGCCAGCAGCTTAGCCGGACAGCGCTACGAGCAGTACTTC. The encoded protein is CASSLAGQRYEQYF.